This T cell receptor (beta chain) was obtained from a study of blood T cell repertoires in COVID-19. Study processing details: Counts of nucleated cells, estimated from reference gene primer amplification, were obtained. Here immunoSEQ multiplex PCR was the method, and the copy in TCRdb shows in-frame clones only, minus some. V and J calls and clone size follow that table, whereas D and trimming were derived from the DNA. Of around 110,000 clones detected, about three quarters appear once; the ten largest clones hold approximately 4.3%. J gave up 2 bases and V 6 bases, and 3 bases lay outside the gene matches. The germline V gene has CDR1 LGHDT and CDR2 YNNKEL (reference sequence). The CDR3 has 15 amino acids.

Sample: peripheral blood. This receptor was taken from a man aged 65 to 79 with acute or convalescent COVID-19. This chain joins TRBV3-1 (or the pseudogene TRBV3-2) and TRBJ2-3; 12 positions agree with TRBD2. CDR3 sequence: CASSPSGGDTDTQYF. As DNA, the CDR3 is TGTGCCAGCAGTCCTAGCGGGGGGGACACAGATACGCAGTATTTT.